The next 6 T cell receptor beta chains were all read from a single sample in a study of cytomegalovirus exposure and HLA in healthy donors. The PCR had 60 Vbeta and 13 Jbeta primers. Only in-frame clones appear in the TCRdb table, and some are missing; sequencing was by immunoSEQ multiplex PCR. The sample contains around 190,000 clones, 80% of which appear only once. The sequenced sample consisted of PBMCs. These receptors came from a man aged 35 to 55 in good health and CMV-seronegative.

This sequence joins TRBV7-9 and TRBJ1-1; TRBD1 might be the D (5 bases). The V gene's germline CDR1 is SEHNR and CDR2 FQNEAQ (reference sequence). The CDR3 length is 16 residues. V was shortened by 5 bases and J by 1 base, with 17 bases between the two germline ends. This CDR3 is CASSPDPGLWNTEAFF. Here the CDR3 DNA reads TGTGCCAGCAGCCCTGATCCGGGACTCTGGAACACTGAAGCTTTCTTT.

The chain employs TRBV4-1 and TRBJ1-1; D uncertain. The CDR3 sequence is 15 residues long. Trimming shortened V by 0 bases and J by 4 bases, and 12 bases separated the two germline ends. Germline V gene lookup returns CDR1 MGHRA and CDR2 YSYEKL. For the CDR3, the DNA is TGCGCCAGCAGCCAAGATAAGAGGCCCAGCACTGAAGCTTTCTTT. Its protein product is CASSQDKRPSTEAFF.

This clone was recorded a few times. V is TRBV6-1 and J is TRBJ1-1; D is possibly TRBD1 (6 bases). The CDR3 is 17 amino acids. Germline lookup yields CDR1 MNHNS and CDR2 SASEGT. The V end was cut by 2 bases, the J end by 1 base, with 17 bases between. The CDR3, as DNA: TGTGCCAGCAGTGAAACTCAGGGGCAAGTGGAGAACACTGAAGCTTTCTTT. This translates into CASSETQGQVENTEAFF.

The chain links TRBV7-9 to TRBJ2-4; D ambiguous. CDR1 is SEHNR, CDR2 FQNEAQ, per germline (reference sequence). The germline V and J ends were trimmed by 9 bases and 5 bases, with 8 bases remaining between them. The CDR3 runs 11 residues. The CDR3 is CASQRENIQYF. The CDR3 bases are TGTGCCAGTCAACGGGAAAACATTCAGTACTTC. The complete variable domain, with remaining parts taken from reference TRBV7-9 and TRBJ2-4, reads DTGVSQNPRHKITKRGQNVTFRCDPISEHNRLYWYRQTLGQGPEFLTYFQNEAQLEKSRLLSDRFSAERPKGSFSTLEIQRTEQGDSAMYLCASQRENIQYFGAGTRLSVL.

V gene TRBV7-2 combines with J gene TRBJ2-5; TRBD1 matches at 8 bases. The CDR3 totals 15 residues. V was clipped by 0 bases and J by 5 bases; unmatched bases: 5. Germline V gene sequence: CDR1 SGHTA, CDR2 FQGNSA. CDR3 nucleotide sequence: TGTGCCAGCAGCTTAGCTATACAGGGGGACGAGACCCAGTACTTC. This encodes CASSLAIQGDETQYF.

The gene calls are TRBV15 and TRBJ2-7, with 7 positions matching TRBD1. V dropped 0 bases and J dropped 5; count of bases not matched to a gene: 7. This CDR3 is 15 amino acids long. Germline assignment: CDR1 LNHNV and CDR2 YYDKDF (reference sequence). The CDR3 sequence: CATSRDDRDSHEQYF. DNA for the CDR3: TGTGCCACCAGCAGAGATGACAGGGACAGCCACGAGCAGTACTTC.